The entry below describes one T cell receptor (beta chain). The data originate from a study of T cell changes during pregnancy in multiple sclerosis. Libraries were prepared by immunoSEQ multiplex PCR; TCRdb keeps only in-frame clonotypes and omits some of them. This repertoire shows 39,000 or so clones, around 91% found once; its top ten account for more than 8.5%. Looked up from germline, CDR1 is LGHNA and CDR2 is YNFKEQ. This CDR3 has 15 residues. With 5 bases clipped from V and 5 bases from J, the junction kept 11 bases outside the gene matches. The clonotype originates from a female donor with multiple sclerosis, enrolled in a pregnancy study. Here the sequenced sample was CD8+ T cells from peripheral blood mononuclear cells, taken in the first trimester of pregnancy. The chain is built from TRBV4-2 and TRBJ1-2; 7 bases are shared with TRBD1. CDR3 loop: CASSDLIRGEYGYTF. CDR3 nucleotide sequence: TGTGCCAGCAGCGACTTAATCAGGGGGGAATATGGCTACACCTTC.